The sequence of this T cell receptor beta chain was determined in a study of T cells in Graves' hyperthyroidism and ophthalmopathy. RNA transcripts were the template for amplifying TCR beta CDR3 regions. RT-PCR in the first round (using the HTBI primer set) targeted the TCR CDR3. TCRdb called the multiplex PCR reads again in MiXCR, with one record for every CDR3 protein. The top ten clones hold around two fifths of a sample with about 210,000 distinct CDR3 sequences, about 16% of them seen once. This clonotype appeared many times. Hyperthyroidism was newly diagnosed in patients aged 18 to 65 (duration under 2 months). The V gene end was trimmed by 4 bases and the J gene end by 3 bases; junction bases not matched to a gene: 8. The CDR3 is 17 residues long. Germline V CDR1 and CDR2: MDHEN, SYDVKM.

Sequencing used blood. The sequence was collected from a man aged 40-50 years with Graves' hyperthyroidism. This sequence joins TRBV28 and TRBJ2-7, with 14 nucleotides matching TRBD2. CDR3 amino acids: CASSSGTSGGMGYEQYF. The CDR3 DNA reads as TGTGCCAGCAGTTCCGGGACTAGCGGGGGCATGGGCTACGAGCAGTACTTC. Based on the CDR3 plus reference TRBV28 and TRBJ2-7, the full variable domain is DVKVTQSSRYLVKRTGEKVFLECVQDMDHENMFWYRQDPGLGLRLIYFSYDVKMKEKGDIPEGYSVSREKKERFSLILESASTNQTSMYLCASSSGTSGGMGYEQYFGPGTRLTVT.